This TCR beta chain comes out of a study of CD8 T cells in Susac syndrome. Random hexamers were used to reverse transcribe the RNA input (roughly 0.5 to 1 ug). From the immunoSEQ multiplex PCR reads, TCRdb called clonotypes with MiXCR, one entry per CDR3 protein. The repertoire includes around 80,000 distinct CDR3 sequences, approximately 96% of them detected once, and approximately 0.42% sits in the top ten. The CDR3 contains 12 residues. Trimming took 4 bases from V and 8 from J, leaving 10 bases between them. Germline CDR1 MNHEY, CDR2 SMNVEV (reference sequence). The chain joins TRBV27 to TRBJ2-3; tentative D call: TRBD1 (6 bases). The TCR sequence derives from a human donor with Susac syndrome. Specimen: CD8+ T cells from PBMCs. CDR3 loop: CASSSLRGTQYF. The CDR3 nucleotides read TGTGCCAGCAGTTCCCTCAGGGGTACGCAGTATTTT.